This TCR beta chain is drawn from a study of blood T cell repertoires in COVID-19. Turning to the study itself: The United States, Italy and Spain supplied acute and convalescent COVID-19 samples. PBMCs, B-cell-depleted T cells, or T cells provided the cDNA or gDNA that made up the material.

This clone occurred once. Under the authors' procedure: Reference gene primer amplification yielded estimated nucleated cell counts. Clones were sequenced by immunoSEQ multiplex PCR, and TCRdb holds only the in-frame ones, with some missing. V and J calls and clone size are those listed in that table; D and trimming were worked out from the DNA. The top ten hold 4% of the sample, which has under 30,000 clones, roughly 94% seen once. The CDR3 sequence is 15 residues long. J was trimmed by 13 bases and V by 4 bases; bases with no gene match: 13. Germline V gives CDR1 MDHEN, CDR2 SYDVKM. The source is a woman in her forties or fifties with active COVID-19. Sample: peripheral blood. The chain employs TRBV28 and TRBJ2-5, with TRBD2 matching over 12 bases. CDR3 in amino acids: CASSSIGLAGRPRYF. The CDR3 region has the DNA TGTGCCAGCAGTTCTATAGGACTAGCGGGGAGGCCGAGGTACTTC.